The clone carrying this T cell receptor (beta chain) was found once. The method was immunoSEQ multiplex PCR; TCRdb's version includes in-frame clones alone and lacks a portion of them. The table lists 100,000 to 130,000 clones, around 64% of them singletons. In germline, CDR1 is LGHDT, CDR2 YNNKEL (reference sequence). The CDR3 spans 13 residues. The V end lost 2 bases, the J end lost 6 bases, and 7 bases lay between the germline ends. The sample belongs to a study of blood T cell repertoires in COVID-19. Study-level information: Acute and convalescent COVID-19 specimens originated in the United States, Italy and Spain. T cells, B-cell-depleted T cells, or PBMCs supplied cDNA or gDNA.

The sample taken for sequencing was peripheral blood. This clonotype originated in a woman aged 35 to 49 with acute or convalescent COVID-19. The chain links TRBV3-1 (or the pseudogene TRBV3-2) to TRBJ2-2; the D is unclear. The chain's CDR3 is CASSQRTAGELFF. The CDR3 DNA is TGTGCCAGCAGCCAACGCACAGCCGGGGAGCTGTTTTTT.